These 29 T cell receptor beta chains came from one sample sequenced in a study of cytomegalovirus exposure and HLA in healthy donors. Primers included in the PCR were 60 Vbeta and 13 Jbeta primers. Using immunoSEQ multiplex PCR, the repertoire was profiled, and TCRdb retains in-frame clones only, with some absent. The sample lists some 190,000 clones; 85% to 90% were seen once. The specimen was PBMCs. These receptors came from a woman aged 18 to 35 in good health and CMV-seronegative.

This chain uses TRBV7-9 with TRBJ1-2; D ambiguous. There are 14 residues in the CDR3. With 2 bases removed from V and 4 bases from J, the gap between germline ends came to 11 bases. Germline V gene sequence: CDR1 SEHNR, CDR2 FQNEAQ (reference sequence). CDR3 in DNA: TGTGCCAGCAGCTTAAGCGGCGGGTTCTATGGCTACACCTTC. Encoded protein: CASSLSGGFYGYTF. Full variable domain (missing parts from reference TRBV7-9 and TRBJ1-2): DTGVSQNPRHKITKRGQNVTFRCDPISEHNRLYWYRQTLGQGPEFLTYFQNEAQLEKSRLLSDRFSAERPKGSFSTLEIQRTEQGDSAMYLCASSLSGGFYGYTFGSGTRLTVV.

The chain employs TRBV5-1 and TRBJ1-1; D uncertain. V lost 2 bases, J lost 1 base, and 12 bases lay in between. The CDR3 is 15 amino acids. Germline lookup yields CDR1 SGHRS and CDR2 YFSETQ. Written as DNA, the CDR3 is TGCGCCAGCAGCTTATGGCCGGGTGGGAACACTGAAGCTTTCTTT. Its protein product is CASSLWPGGNTEAFF.

The chain couples TRBV6-5 to TRBJ2-5; 12 nucleotides line up with TRBD1. CDR3 length: 14 residues. J lost 4 bases, V lost 4 bases, and 1 base had no gene match. The germline V gene has CDR1 MNHEY and CDR2 SVGAGI. CDR3 coding DNA: TGTGCCAGCAGTTGGGACAGGGGGCGAGAGACCCAGTACTTC. Amino acids: CASSWDRGRETQYF.

The V gene is TRBV5-1, the J gene TRBJ2-7, with 8 positions matching TRBD1. CDR1 is SGHRS, CDR2 YFSETQ, per germline. Losses at the gene ends were 2 bases for V and 3 bases for J; bases not matched to a gene: 4. The CDR3 covers 14 residues. The CDR3 protein is CASSFGTGVYEQYF. The CDR3, as DNA: TGCGCCAGCAGCTTCGGGACAGGTGTCTACGAGCAGTACTTC.

The chain links TRBV7-2 to TRBJ1-1, with D maybe TRBD1 (6 bases). The germline V gene encodes CDR1 SGHTA and CDR2 FQGNSA. The V and J ends lost 5 bases and 1 base respectively, with 8 bases between them. This CDR3 is built from 13 residues. CDR3 DNA: TGTGCCAGCAGCATGACAGGGAACACTGAAGCTTTCTTT. Protein sequence: CASSMTGNTEAFF.

The CDR3 is CSVQGQGLHEQYF. In nucleotides, the CDR3 is TGCAGCGTTCAGGGACAGGGACTTCACGAGCAGTACTTC. The chain combines TRBV29-1 with TRBJ2-7; 9 nucleotides line up with TRBD1. The germline CDR1 and CDR2 sequences are SQVTM and ANQGSEA. V lost 5 bases, J lost 5 bases, and 7 bases stayed unmatched. The CDR3 consists of 13 residues.

V usage is TRBV7-8 and J usage is TRBJ1-3; 7 positions agree with TRBD1. Trimming cost V 6 bases and J 5 bases; bases outside gene matches: 10. This CDR3 comprises 15 residues. Per the germline V gene, CDR1 is SGHVS and CDR2 is FQNEAQ. The CDR3 spells CASSFTGTARNTIYF. Written as DNA, the CDR3 is TGTGCCAGCAGTTTTACCGGGACAGCAAGAAACACCATATATTTT.

The V and J genes are TRBV7-9 and TRBJ2-2; 10 nucleotides agree with TRBD1. The CDR3 totals 16 residues. With V trimmed by 5 bases and J by 7 bases, 10 bases remained unmatched. The V gene's germline CDR1 is SEHNR and CDR2 FQNEAQ (reference sequence). The CDR3 bases are TGTGCCAGCAGCGTTTACGGGACAGGGGAGGACGGGGAGCTGTTTTTT. It specifies CASSVYGTGEDGELFF.

This clone was detected a few times. This chain joins TRBV5-6 and TRBJ1-1; D is ambiguous. The CDR3 is 11 residues long. V was cut by 4 bases and J by 3 bases, with 4 bases left in between. Germline-derived CDR1 and CDR2 are SGHDT and YYEEEE. CDR3 residues: CASSLDTEAFF. CDR3 DNA sequence: TGTGCCAGCAGCCTAGACACTGAAGCTTTCTTT.

A single count supports this clone. The rearrangement uses TRBV2 and TRBJ2-6; 7 bases line up with TRBD1. Trimming cost V 6 bases and J 10 bases; bases outside gene matches: 9. This CDR3 has 14 amino acids. Germline CDR1 SNHLY, CDR2 FYNNEI. The CDR3: CASSATGTANVLTF. In nucleotides, the CDR3 is TGTGCCAGCAGCGCGACCGGGACAGCTAACGTCCTGACTTTC. Full variable domain (rest looked up from reference TRBV2 and TRBJ2-6): EPEVTQTPSHQVTQMGQEVILRCVPISNHLYFYWYRQILGQKVEFLVSFYNNEISEKSEIFDDQFSVERPDGSNFTLKIRSTKLEDSAMYFCASSATGTANVLTFGAGSRLTVL.

Remarks on this clone: The same CDR3 can be traced to other DNA sequences in this sample. This chain joins TRBV9 and TRBJ1-2; D call uncertain. The CDR3 runs to 13 residues. CDR1 and CDR2 (germline): SGDLS, YYNGEE. V dropped 4 bases and J dropped 3 bases, with 10 bases sitting between them. The CDR3 DNA reads as TGTGCCAGCAGCTCCTACTCCTACTATGGCTACACCTTC. This codes for CASSSYSYYGYTF.

The J gene is TRBJ2-3, the V gene TRBV7-8; 13 bases align to TRBD2. The CDR3 runs 18 residues. The V segment lost 5 bases and the J segment 2 bases; nucleotides outside the gene matches: 10. CDR1 is SGHVS, CDR2 FQNEAQ, per germline. CDR3 coding DNA: TGTGCCAGCAGCATCCTGATGGGACTAGCGGGGACCACAGATACGCAGTATTTT. It translates to CASSILMGLAGTTDTQYF.

The chain carries TRBV5-1 and TRBJ2-7; 9 nucleotides line up with TRBD2. CDR1 SGHRS and CDR2 YFSETQ come from the germline V gene. V lost 0 bases and J lost 2; bases outside the gene matches: 3. This CDR3 region has 15 residues. CDR3 sequence (DNA): TGCGCCAGCAGCTTGGGCCAGCGGGGGGCCTACGAGCAGTACTTC. It yields the protein CASSLGQRGAYEQYF. The full variable domain, in which reference TRBV5-1 and TRBJ2-7 provide the parts outside the CDR3, is KAGVTQTPRYLIKTRGQQVTLSCSPISGHRSVSWYQQTPGQGLQFLFEYFSETQRNKGNFPGRFSGRQFSNSRSEMNVSTLELGDSALYLCASSLGQRGAYEQYFGPGTRLTVT.

The chain couples TRBV9 to TRBJ2-5, with D maybe TRBD1 (5 bases). Per germline, CDR1 SGDLS and CDR2 YYNGEE. Trimming took off 3 bases at V and 4 bases at J, with 10 bases between the two ends. CDR3 size: 13 residues. The CDR3 spells CASSEGARETQYF. The CDR3, as DNA: TGTGCCAGCAGCGAAGGGGCTAGAGAGACCCAGTACTTC.

This clone showed up just once. The rearrangement links TRBV11-2 to TRBJ1-1; D remains ambiguous. V was cut by 5 bases and J by 4 bases, with 11 bases left in between. This CDR3 contains 13 residues. CDR1 and CDR2 (germline): SGHAT, FQNNGV. The CDR3 sequence is CASSGQHFTEAFF. In DNA, the CDR3 is TGTGCCAGCAGCGGGCAGCACTTCACTGAAGCTTTCTTT.

The genes are TRBV27 and TRBJ1-2; the D is unclear. Germline V CDR1 and CDR2: MNHEY, SMNVEV (reference sequence). V lost 2 bases and J 4 bases, leaving 11 bases between the germline ends. The CDR3 covers 14 residues. The CDR3 here is CASSLRPGSYGYTF. CDR3 nucleotides: TGTGCCAGCAGTTTACGGCCAGGATCCTATGGCTACACCTTC.

The genes are TRBV14 and TRBJ1-2, with D unclear. The CDR3 loop spans 14 amino acids. The V and J ends lost 1 base and 2 bases respectively, with 8 bases between them. CDR1 is SGHDN, CDR2 FVKESK, per germline. CDR3: CASSQAGLNYGYTF. CDR3 sequence (DNA): TGTGCCAGCAGCCAAGCAGGTCTGAACTATGGCTACACCTTC.

CDR3 DNA sequence: TGTGCCAGCAGTCCGGACAGGGGATATCAGCCCCAGCATTTT. Translation: CASSPDRGYQPQHF. The genes are TRBV28 and TRBJ1-5; TRBD1 aligns across 9 bases. Germline values: CDR1 MDHEN, CDR2 SYDVKM. V lost 5 bases to trimming and J lost 5 bases; unmatched junction nucleotides: 4. This CDR3 comprises 14 residues. Filled out from reference TRBV28 and TRBJ1-5, the complete variable domain reads DVKVTQSSRYLVKRTGEKVFLECVQDMDHENMFWYRQDPGLGLRLIYFSYDVKMKEKGDIPEGYSVSREKKERFSLILESASTNQTSMYLCASSPDRGYQPQHFGDGTRLSIL.

This rearrangement joins TRBV9 to TRBJ2-7, with a tentative D call TRBD1 (7 bases). Trimming removed 3 bases at V and 5 bases at J, with 24 bases between. Germline CDR1 and CDR2: SGDLS and YYNGEE. This CDR3 is built from 17 residues. The DNA of the CDR3 is TGTGCCAGCAGCGCCCCACACGGAGGGGGCAAATCGGACGAGCAGTACTTC. Amino acids: CASSAPHGGGKSDEQYF. The full variable domain, its missing parts supplied by reference TRBV9 and TRBJ2-7, is DSGVTQTPKHLITATGQRVTLRCSPRSGDLSVYWYQQSLDQGLQFLIQYYNGEERAKGNILERFSAQQFPDLHSELNLSSLELGDSALYFCASSAPHGGGKSDEQYFGPGTRLTVT.

CDR3 protein: CASAGQGEGYTF. The CDR3 bases are TGTGCCAGCGCAGGACAGGGTGAAGGCTACACCTTC. The chain employs TRBV2 and TRBJ1-2, with 8 bases matching TRBD1. The CDR3 is made up of 12 amino acids. Per the germline V gene, CDR1 is SNHLY and CDR2 is FYNNEI. The V and J ends lost 8 bases and 8 bases, in that order; junction bases with no gene match: 7.

This clone was seen more than once but under ten times. The V gene is TRBV10-3, the J gene TRBJ2-7, with 10 nucleotides matching TRBD2. Trimming removed 6 bases from V and 6 bases from J; junction bases left unmatched: 11. This CDR3 has 15 amino acids. Germline assignment: CDR1 ENHRY and CDR2 SYGVKD. The CDR3 DNA is TGTGCCATCAGCAGAACTAGCGGGGTTAGGTCCGAGCAGTACTTC. Protein sequence: CAISRTSGVRSEQYF.

The rearrangement links TRBV6-1 to TRBJ1-5; a possible D gene is TRBD1 (5 bases). The germline V gene encodes CDR1 MNHNS and CDR2 SASEGT. The V gene lost 6 bases and the J gene lost 9 bases, with 9 bases spanning the gap. The CDR3 sequence is 11 residues long. This CDR3 is CASSQGRPQHF. Here the CDR3 DNA reads TGTGCCAGCAGCCAGGGTCGGCCCCAGCATTTT.

This clone was found a few times. V and J are TRBV5-1 and TRBJ2-1, with D possibly being TRBD1 (5 bases). Germline V gene data show CDR1 as SGHRS and CDR2 as YFSETQ. CDR3 size: 16 residues. Trimming shortened V by 3 bases and J by 9 bases, and 22 bases separated the two germline ends. The CDR3 here is CASSSGRANARVEQFF. For the CDR3, the DNA is TGCGCCAGCAGCTCGGGCAGGGCTAATGCACGGGTTGAGCAGTTCTTC.

This clone was observed a few times. This chain uses TRBV2 with TRBJ1-1; D gene uncertain. This CDR3 is 13 amino acids long. Deletions cut 4 bases from V and 4 bases from J, with 10 bases between. Per the germline V gene, CDR1 is SNHLY and CDR2 is FYNNEI. The CDR3 loop reads CASSALGGTEAFF. DNA for the CDR3: TGTGCCAGCAGTGCGCTAGGTGGCACTGAAGCTTTCTTT.

This clone appeared a few times. The chain uses TRBV6-5 and TRBJ1-6, with D perhaps TRBD1 (6 bases). Germline V gene sequence: CDR1 MNHEY, CDR2 SVGAGI. The germline V and J ends were trimmed by 0 bases and 7 bases, with 10 bases remaining between them. CDR3 length: 15 residues. The CDR3 coding sequence is TGTGCCAGCAGTTACTCAGGGGGGGAAAATTCACCCCTCCACTTT. Translating gives CASSYSGGENSPLHF.

V and J are TRBV30 and TRBJ1-1, with 7 positions matching TRBD1. The CDR3 has 11 residues. Trimming cost V 5 bases and J 10 bases; bases outside gene matches: 7. Germline loops: CDR1 GTSNPN, CDR2 SVGIG (reference sequence). The CDR3 sequence: CAWAETGLAFF. The CDR3 DNA is TGTGCCTGGGCTGAGACAGGGTTAGCTTTCTTT.

V gene TRBV2 combines with J gene TRBJ2-1; a weak D match, TRBD2 (6 bases). The V gene lost 4 bases and the J gene lost 4 bases, with 11 bases spanning the gap. The CDR3 totals 14 residues. Germline values: CDR1 SNHLY, CDR2 FYNNEI. The CDR3: CASSVSAGYNEQFF. DNA for the CDR3: TGTGCCAGCAGTGTCTCTGCGGGGTACAATGAGCAGTTCTTC.

The chain joins TRBV19 to TRBJ1-5, with TRBD1 identical over 9 bases. This CDR3 is built from 16 residues. Trimming cost V 1 base and J 4 bases; bases outside gene matches: 5. Germline V gene sequence: CDR1 LNHDA, CDR2 SQIVND (reference sequence). CDR3 in amino acids: CASSIVLGQGNQPQHF. CDR3 bases: TGTGCCAGTAGTATAGTTTTAGGACAGGGGAATCAGCCCCAGCATTTT.

The chain links TRBV6-5 to TRBJ2-7; TRBD1 might be the D (5 bases). Per the germline V gene, CDR1 is MNHEY and CDR2 is SVGAGI. Between the trimmed V and J ends, which lost 0 bases and 7 bases, there was a span of 10 bases. CDR3 length equals 13 residues. CDR3 region: CASSYSRGQEQYF. For the CDR3, the DNA is TGTGCCAGCAGTTACTCAAGGGGTCAAGAGCAGTACTTC.